The T cell receptor beta chain described here comes from a study of blood T cell repertoires in COVID-19. Clones were read by immunoSEQ multiplex PCR, and TCRdb kept only the in-frame ones, dropping some. Of 250,000 to 350,000 clones listed, over 85% are singletons. The sample taken for sequencing was PBMCs or T cells enriched from blood (not recorded which). This receptor was obtained from a man in his 60s who had recovered from COVID-19.

The CDR3 protein is CASSQLRGTYEQYF. The CDR3 DNA is TGTGCCAGCAGCCAGCTGAGGGGGACCTACGAGCAGTACTTC. The chain couples TRBV7-2 to TRBJ2-7, with a tentative D call TRBD1 (6 bases). Trimming shortened V by 5 bases and J by 2 bases, and 13 bases separated the two germline ends. This CDR3 comprises 14 residues. CDR1 SGHTA and CDR2 FQGNSA come from the germline V gene.